This TCR beta chain originates from a study of CD8+ T cells in alopecia areata. V shed 8 bases and J 7 bases; nucleotides not matched to a gene: 2. The CDR3 totals 12 residues. Germline-derived CDR1 and CDR2 are SNHLY and FYNNEI. After isolation, RNA underwent reverse transcription to generate cDNA as the sequencing template. Sequenced by immunoSEQ multiplex PCR; TCRdb stores in-frame clones only, minus some. Of 150,000 to 250,000 clones listed, roughly 60% are singletons. Documented treatment: oral pan-JAK inhibitor, 5-10 mg twice daily. Sorting separated CD4+ and CD8+ T cells out of PBMCs. This clone is labeled as medium-sized (0.01 to 0.1%). Its matching antigen is unknown. Notes on the study in general: Normal skin contains resident alphabeta T cells, and these are also sequenced in scalp samples. Many of the expanded lesional clones endured in scalp and blood while on tofacitinib.

The sample here was CD4+ T cells sorted from blood, taken at week 24, from a patient treated with tofacitinib. V and J are TRBV2 and TRBJ1-6, with 7 nucleotides matching TRBD1. The clonotype comes from a human donor with alopecia areata. The CDR3 DNA reads as TGTGCCAGCCGACAGGGAAATTCACCCCTCCACTTT. It specifies CASRQGNSPLHF.